A single sample gave rise to the 20 T cell receptor beta chains below, sequenced in a study of T cells in Graves' hyperthyroidism and ophthalmopathy (dated by TCRdb to the late 2010s). The library was built by means of multiplex PCR. Instrument used: Illumina HiSeq 2000. The TCR beta CDR3 regions were amplified from the RNA transcripts. The TCR CDR3 was subjected to a first round of RT-PCR using the HTBI primer set and the Qiagen OneStep RT-PCR kit. TCRdb reanalyzed the raw reads on its own, using fastp at Q25 for trimming and MiXCR for clone calling, and kept in-frame beta chains. Merged by CDR3 protein, the rows form single entries marked with the most common genes and DNA. This sample is represented by roughly 420,000 distinct CDR3 sequences; about 15% of them were singletons. The ten largest clones represent roughly 14% of the sample. The sample was blood. The receptors were sampled from a woman between 18 and 29 years old with Graves' hyperthyroidism.

This clonotype showed up many times. This chain connects TRBV10-3 to TRBJ2-7, with D maybe TRBD1 (5 bases). Trimming stripped 4 bases from V and 0 bases from J, with 10 bases between. Germline CDR1 is ENHRY and CDR2 is SYGVKD. The CDR3 length is 14 residues. The CDR3 protein is CAISAGAYSYEQYF. The CDR3 DNA sequence: TGTGCCATCAGTGCTGGGGCGTACTCCTACGAGCAGTACTTC.

This clonotype has ten or more counts. J is TRBJ1-1 and V is TRBV7-9; 7 nucleotides match TRBD1. The trim removed 2 bases at V and 1 base at J, leaving 7 bases unmatched. CDR3 length: 16 residues. The germline gives CDR1 SEHNR, CDR2 FQNEAQ (reference sequence). The CDR3 DNA reads as TGTGCCAGCAGCTTAATAGGGGGCGGGAGGAACACTGAAGCTTTCTTT. This sequence encodes CASSLIGGGRNTEAFF. Looking up the rest from reference TRBV7-9 and TRBJ1-1 gives the full variable domain: DTGVSQNPRHKITKRGQNVTFRCDPISEHNRLYWYRQTLGQGPEFLTYFQNEAQLEKSRLLSDRFSAERPKGSFSTLEIQRTEQGDSAMYLCASSLIGGGRNTEAFFGQGTRLTVV.

This clonotype was picked up a small number of times. V gene TRBV6-1 combines with J gene TRBJ2-1; D may be TRBD2 (5 bases). Per germline, CDR1 MNHNS and CDR2 SASEGT. Between the trimmed V and J ends, which lost 4 bases and 6 bases, there was a span of 10 bases. This CDR3 is built from 13 residues. CDR3 loop: CASSGRGGNEQFF. The CDR3 bases are TGTGCCAGCAGTGGAAGAGGAGGCAATGAGCAGTTCTTC.

This clonotype was counted many times. This chain links TRBV28 with TRBJ2-1, with 12 positions matching TRBD1. Germline V gene lookup returns CDR1 MDHEN and CDR2 SYDVKM. V was pared by 3 bases and J by 8 bases, with 8 bases of the junction left unmatched. The CDR3 extends over 16 amino acids. CDR3 DNA: TGTGCCAGCAGTTTTTTAAACCGGGACAGGGGGCATGAGCAGTTCTTC. Amino acids: CASSFLNRDRGHEQFF.

This clonotype was counted at least ten times. The genes are TRBV27 and TRBJ2-5; D may correspond to TRBD1 or TRBD2 (5 bases each). Trimming left V 3 bases short and J 4 bases short, with 21 bases between. The germline CDR1 and CDR2 sequences are MNHEY and SMNVEV (reference sequence). The CDR3 extends over 17 amino acids. The CDR3 sequence is CASSFRSPRTRGETQYF. In nucleotides, the CDR3 is TGTGCCAGCAGTTTCCGGTCCCCTAGGACGAGGGGAGAGACCCAGTACTTC.

This clonotype showed up many times. The chain joins TRBV28 to TRBJ1-1, with no clear D. The germline gives CDR1 MDHEN, CDR2 SYDVKM. The V and J ends lost 3 bases and 1 base respectively, with 30 bases between them. The CDR3 sequence is 21 residues long. This chain's CDR3 is CASSFPLAGSLLNRPNTEAFF. CDR3 coding DNA: TGTGCCAGCAGTTTCCCCCTGGCAGGATCGCTCCTGAACCGACCGAACACTGAAGCTTTCTTT. Filled out from reference TRBV28 and TRBJ1-1, the complete variable domain reads DVKVTQSSRYLVKRTGEKVFLECVQDMDHENMFWYRQDPGLGLRLIYFSYDVKMKEKGDIPEGYSVSREKKERFSLILESASTNQTSMYLCASSFPLAGSLLNRPNTEAFFGQGTRLTVV.

This clonotype was counted at least ten times. V and J are TRBV20-1 and TRBJ2-3, with D possibly TRBD2 on 6 matching bases. Germline lookup yields CDR1 DFQATT and CDR2 SNEGSKA (reference sequence). This CDR3 region has 18 residues. Trimming left V 5 bases short and J 0 bases short, with 24 bases between. The CDR3 reads CSASLSPPAGTSTDTQYF. The CDR3 region has the DNA TGCAGTGCTTCCCTATCCCCTCCGGCGGGGACTAGCACAGATACGCAGTATTTT.

Ten or more counts support this clonotype. The chain joins TRBV7-6 to TRBJ2-3; 9 bases line up with TRBD1. V was pared by 1 base and J by 4 bases, with 12 bases of the junction left unmatched. Germline loops: CDR1 SGHVS, CDR2 FNYEAQ. The CDR3 extends over 18 amino acids. The CDR3 bases are TGTGCCAGCAGCTTAGTTGGGGTGGACAGGGGAATTGCAGATACGCAGTATTTT. Its translation is CASSLVGVDRGIADTQYF.

This clonotype was counted at least ten times. The CDR3 coding sequence is TGTGCCAGCAGCCAACCGGGGTCTAGCGCAGGTGAGCAGTTCTTC. Translated: CASSQPGSSAGEQFF. This chain uses TRBV3-1 with TRBJ2-1; maybe TRBD2 (6 bases). The CDR3 covers 15 residues. V was clipped by 2 bases and J by 9 bases, with 17 bases between them. Germline loops: CDR1 LGHDT, CDR2 YNNKEL (reference sequence).

This clonotype was picked up many times. This chain links TRBV5-1 with TRBJ1-4; no reliable D call. Looked up from germline, CDR1 is SGHRS and CDR2 is YFSETQ. The CDR3 extends over 18 amino acids. Between the trimmed V and J ends, which lost 1 base and 1 base, there was a span of 17 bases. In nucleotides, the CDR3 is TGCGCCAGCAGCTTGAACCATCCGCTGGCAGGAACTAATGAAAAACTGTTTTTT. Translated, it gives CASSLNHPLAGTNEKLFF.

CDR3 sequence (DNA): TGTGCCAGCAGTTTATCTAAGACAGGAAATGAAAAACTGTTTTTT. Its translation: CASSLSKTGNEKLFF. The chain uses TRBV12-3 or TRBV12-4 and TRBJ1-4, with D maybe TRBD1 (6 bases). V was cut by 2 bases and J by 5 bases, with 12 bases left in between. This CDR3 has 15 residues.

The count of this clonotype is one. Just one base apart from a much larger clone, this may be a read error. The chain links TRBV4-1 to TRBJ2-1; TRBD1 aligns across 7 bases. V shed 1 base, J shed 4 bases, and the junction held 13 bases outside the gene matches. This CDR3 has 18 residues. Germline CDR1 is MGHRA and CDR2 is YSYEKL. The CDR3 coding sequence is TGCGCCAGCAGCCAAGGAAGGCCGGGACAGCCCTTTTACAATGAGCAGTTCTTC. This translates into CASSQGRPGQPFYNEQFF.

There are a few counts of this clonotype. The V call is TRBV4-3, the J call TRBJ1-1, with 9 nucleotides matching TRBD1. Trimming took 1 base from V and 1 from J; bases not matched to a gene: 10. Germline CDR1 LGHNA, CDR2 YSLEER. The CDR3 extends over 18 amino acids. CDR3 coding DNA: TGCGCCAGCAGCCAAGGGCCGGGACAGGGTTTCGAGAACACTGAAGCTTTCTTT. Its protein is CASSQGPGQGFENTEAFF.

This clonotype was seen repeatedly, ten times or more. V and J are TRBV12-3 or TRBV12-4 and TRBJ1-4, with TRBD1 matching 8 bases. V lost 6 bases to trimming and J lost 8 bases; unmatched junction nucleotides: 8. The CDR3 has 14 residues. The CDR3 nucleotides are TGTGCCAGCAGCCGACAGGGGTTCGAGGAAAAACTGTTTTTT. This translates into CASSRQGFEEKLFF.

The sample holds many counts of this clonotype. This rearrangement joins TRBV6-2 or TRBV6-3 to TRBJ2-3; possibly TRBD2 for D (5 bases). The CDR3 loop spans 15 amino acids. V was trimmed by 2 bases and J by 4 bases, leaving 13 bases between them. Germline CDR1 is MNHEY and CDR2 is SVGEGT. The CDR3: CASSYQRRWADTQYF. The CDR3 bases are TGTGCCAGCAGTTACCAGCGGAGATGGGCAGATACGCAGTATTTT.

This clonotype was found many times. This chain uses TRBV10-3 with TRBJ2-3; TRBD1 agrees at 9 bases. The J segment lost 1 base and the V segment lost 2 bases, leaving 7 bases of the junction unmatched. The CDR3 consists of 17 residues. Germline-derived CDR1 and CDR2 are ENHRY and SYGVKD. CDR3 coding DNA: TGTGCCATCAGTGAGGGAGGGACAGGGTTCGGCACAGATACGCAGTATTTT. Translating gives CAISEGGTGFGTDTQYF.

The rearrangement uses TRBV20-1 and TRBJ2-6; D gene ambiguous. CDR1 is DFQATT, CDR2 SNEGSKA, per germline (reference sequence). V lost 2 bases and J 0 bases, leaving 8 bases between the germline ends. The CDR3 totals 15 residues. The CDR3 DNA reads TGCAGTGCTAGAAATGCAAACTCTGGGGCCAACGTCCTGACTTTC. Protein product: CSARNANSGANVLTF.

The genes are TRBV7-2 and TRBJ2-2; D is possibly TRBD1 or TRBD2 (5 bases each). The germline gives CDR1 SGHTA, CDR2 FQGNSA. Trimming took off 1 base at V and 6 bases at J, with 9 bases between the two ends. This CDR3 has 14 amino acids. The CDR3 loop reads CASSLDGGSGELFF. DNA of the CDR3: TGTGCCAGCAGCTTAGATGGGGGATCCGGGGAGCTGTTTTTT.

This clonotype appeared a few times. The chain has TRBV10-3 and TRBJ2-1, with TRBD1 matching over 9 bases. This CDR3 spans 16 amino acids. V shed 0 bases, J shed 3 bases, and the junction held 3 bases outside the gene matches. CDR1 is ENHRY and CDR2 is SYGVKD in the germline V gene. The CDR3 coding sequence is TGTGCCATCAGTGAGTCGATGGGACAGGGCTACAATGAGCAGTTCTTC. Residues: CAISESMGQGYNEQFF.

This chain connects TRBV9 to TRBJ2-3; TRBD2 matches at 13 bases. V trimming: 0 bases; J trimming: 6 bases; junction bases outside the gene matches: 10. Germline CDR1 SGDLS, CDR2 YYNGEE. The CDR3 is made up of 18 amino acids. As DNA, the CDR3 is TGTGCCAGCAGCGTAGGGAGACTAGCGGGGGGCCAAGTGGATACGCAGTATTTT. This encodes CASSVGRLAGGQVDTQYF.